These 24 T cell receptor beta chains share one sample of origin, sequenced in a study of T and B cells in COVID-19 patients. BIOMED2 TRB-A/B primer pools were used in multiplex TRB PCR. Each CDR3 protein gets one entry after TCRdb re-called the multiplex PCR reads with MiXCR. The sample yields about 3,200 distinct CDR3 sequences, 20% to 25% seen once. TRB was amplified from around 230-520 ng of blood genomic DNA. The sequenced sample consisted of blood. The receptors originated from a human donor with active COVID-19.

This clonotype has just a few counts. This sequence joins TRBV7-2 and TRBJ2-3; D gene uncertain. V lost 5 bases and J 6 bases, leaving 18 bases between the germline ends. The CDR3 totals 15 residues. Germline V gene lookup returns CDR1 SGHTA and CDR2 FQGNSA. CDR3 sequence (DNA): TGTGCCAGCAGCCCGAACGGCGGTGCGATGGATACGCAGTATTTT. This sequence encodes CASSPNGGAMDTQYF.

The chain uses TRBV6-5 and TRBJ2-2; 13 bases align to TRBD2. Germline V gene sequence: CDR1 MNHEY, CDR2 SVGAGI. The CDR3 contains 18 residues. The V and J ends lost 4 bases and 0 bases, in that order; junction bases with no gene match: 5. CDR3 coding DNA: TGTGCCAGCAGTTCCCCCGGGACTAGCGGGACGAACACCGGGGAGCTGTTTTTT. This codes for CASSSPGTSGTNTGELFF.

This clonotype rates as medium-sized. The chain is built from TRBV24-1 and TRBJ2-3; no firm D call. Trimming stripped 4 bases from V and 0 bases from J, with 7 bases between. This CDR3 has 14 residues. Germline assignment: CDR1 KGHDR and CDR2 SFDVKD. The CDR3 loop reads CATSDRDSTDTQYF. In DNA form, the CDR3 reads TGTGCCACCAGTGACCGAGACAGCACAGATACGCAGTATTTT.

Within the sample, this clonotype is medium-sized. The V and J genes are TRBV5-6 and TRBJ2-3; TRBD2 matches at 13 bases. The CDR3 consists of 16 residues. J gave up 3 bases and V 0 bases, and 1 base lay outside the gene matches. In germline, CDR1 is SGHDT, CDR2 YYEEEE. This CDR3 reads CASSLVTSGRTDTQYF. DNA of the CDR3: TGTGCCAGCAGCTTGGTGACTAGCGGGAGGACAGATACGCAGTATTTT.

This sequence joins TRBV18 and TRBJ1-1, with 7 bases identical to TRBD1. V was clipped by 1 base and J by 4 bases; unmatched bases: 6. The CDR3 covers 15 residues. Per germline, CDR1 KGHSH and CDR2 LQKENI. CDR3 sequence reads: CASSPLGQWGTEAFF. The CDR3 DNA reads TGTGCCAGCTCACCACTGGGACAGTGGGGCACTGAAGCTTTCTTT.

Judged by abundance, this clonotype is medium-sized. The chain joins TRBV5-6 to TRBJ2-1, with 7 bases lining up with TRBD2. The CDR3 is 16 amino acids. The junction had 17 bases not matched to a gene; V was cut back by 6 bases and J by 8 bases. CDR1 and CDR2 (germline): SGHDT, YYEEEE. The CDR3 bases are TGTGCCAGCACCATGGTTTTGGGGAGGGCAGAGGATGAGCAGTTCTTC. Its protein is CASTMVLGRAEDEQFF.

The chain combines TRBV27 with TRBJ1-2; 7 bases map to TRBD1. The germline V gene has CDR1 MNHEY and CDR2 SMNVEV (reference sequence). The CDR3 contains 15 residues. The junction had 10 bases not matched to a gene; V was cut back by 3 bases and J by 6 bases. This chain's CDR3 is CASSFDWRGRNGYTF. The CDR3 nucleotides read TGTGCCAGCAGTTTTGATTGGAGGGGGCGGAATGGCTACACCTTC.

By share of the sample, this clonotype is medium-sized (0.01 to 0.1%). The V gene is TRBV6-1, the J gene TRBJ1-2; D not certain. The length of the CDR3 is 14 residues. Germline CDR1 reads MNHNS; CDR2 reads SASEGT. V was pared by 1 base and J by 4 bases, with 10 bases between. This CDR3 reads CASSEGRSFYGYTF. CDR3 sequence (DNA): TGTGCCAGCAGTGAAGGGAGGTCATTCTATGGCTACACCTTC.

This clonotype was counted a few times. This chain uses TRBV20-1 with TRBJ1-2; D possibly corresponds to TRBD1 (6 bases). Germline CDR1 and CDR2: DFQATT and SNEGSKA (reference sequence). The V and J ends lost 1 base and 5 bases respectively, with 14 bases between them. The CDR3 extends over 14 amino acids. Written as DNA, the CDR3 is TGCAGTGCTAGAGGACAGGCAGGAGGTTATGGCTACACCTTC. Its translation: CSARGQAGGYGYTF.

By frequency in the sample, this clonotype is medium-sized. The chain is built from TRBV5-4 and TRBJ1-6; D remains unclear. Deletions cut 2 bases from V and 4 bases from J, with 7 bases between. This CDR3 contains 14 residues. CDR1 is SGHNT and CDR2 is YYREEE in the germline V gene (reference sequence). The CDR3 DNA follows: TGTGCCAGCAGCTTCGAAGGATATAATTCACCCCTCCACTTT. Translating it yields CASSFEGYNSPLHF.

Turning to this clonotype: At one boundary the junction diverges from the germline segment, which might be a read error. This chain connects TRBV7-6 to TRBJ1-1; 11 bases map to TRBD1. This CDR3 has 16 residues. From germline, CDR1 is SGHVS and CDR2 FNYEAQ. CDR3: CVSSLPRTGGNTEAFF. The CDR3 nucleotides are TGTGTCAGCTCCCTCCCAAGGACAGGGGGCAACACTGAAGCTTTCTTT.

The sample holds a few counts of this clonotype. V and J are TRBV28 and TRBJ2-1; perhaps TRBD2 as D (5 bases). V lost 6 bases and J lost 0, with 15 bases in between. The CDR3 loop spans 16 amino acids. Germline V CDR1 and CDR2: MDHEN, SYDVKM. The CDR3 coding sequence is TGTGCCAGCAGCCTGGACTCGTCGGACTCCTACAATGAGCAGTTCTTC. Amino acids: CASSLDSSDSYNEQFF.

This chain uses TRBV5-1 with TRBJ2-1, with a possible D match to TRBD1 (6 bases). The germline V and J ends were trimmed by 0 bases and 9 bases, with 13 bases remaining between them. Germline CDR1 reads SGHRS; CDR2 reads YFSETQ. This CDR3 region has 14 residues. The CDR3 DNA is TGCGCCAGCAGCTTGGTTCGGACAGAGGGTGAGCAGTTCTTC. This sequence encodes CASSLVRTEGEQFF.

The sample holds a few counts of this clonotype. V gene TRBV6-1 combines with J gene TRBJ2-1; possible D gene TRBD2, 5 bases. The CDR3 has 15 residues. Per the germline V gene, CDR1 is MNHNS and CDR2 is SASEGT. The germline V and J ends were trimmed by 0 bases and 1 base, with 7 bases remaining between them. In DNA form, the CDR3 reads TGTGCCAGCAGTGAAGCGCCGGGGTCCTACAATGAGCAGTTCTTC. This translates into CASSEAPGSYNEQFF.

This clonotype came up a few times. The V call is TRBV7-2, the J call TRBJ1-6; D not resolved. V was shortened by 5 bases and J by 10 bases, with 9 bases between the two germline ends. The germline V gene encodes CDR1 SGHTA and CDR2 FQGNSA. This CDR3 is 12 amino acids long. CDR3 residues: CASSVPVSPLHF. The CDR3 DNA sequence: TGTGCCAGCAGCGTCCCAGTGTCACCCCTCCACTTT.

The chain is built from TRBV7-9 and TRBJ2-7; D is ambiguous. The CDR3 extends over 14 amino acids. The germline gives CDR1 SEHNR, CDR2 FQNEAQ (reference sequence). V gave up 1 base and J gave up 0 bases, with 7 bases separating them. The CDR3 reads CASSLVGTSYEQYF. CDR3 DNA sequence: TGTGCCAGCAGCTTAGTAGGCACCTCCTACGAGCAGTACTTC.

Sample share makes this clonotype medium-sized. The gene calls are TRBV29-1 and TRBJ1-1; D remains ambiguous. Trimming took 0 bases from V and 9 from J, leaving 14 bases between them. The CDR3 runs to 13 residues. CDR1 is SQVTM and CDR2 is ANQGSEA in the germline V gene. The chain's CDR3 is CSVEDNTISKAFF. The DNA for the CDR3 is TGCAGCGTTGAAGACAACACTATATCAAAAGCTTTCTTT.

This clonotype is judged medium-sized. The chain links TRBV5-6 to TRBJ2-5; 7 positions match TRBD1. Germline loops: CDR1 SGHDT, CDR2 YYEEEE. V lost 1 base, J lost 4 bases, and 4 bases stayed unmatched. The length of the CDR3 is 14 residues. CDR3 loop: CASSLTRGRETQYF. CDR3 nucleotides: TGTGCCAGCAGCTTGACGAGGGGGCGAGAGACCCAGTACTTC.

This clonotype rates as medium-sized. The V call is TRBV30, the J call TRBJ2-1; D possibly corresponds to TRBD2 (5 bases). The CDR3 sequence is 14 residues long. Trimming stripped 2 bases from V and 2 bases from J, with 10 bases between. Germline V CDR1 and CDR2: GTSNPN, SVGIG (reference sequence). The CDR3 region is CAWSHKRPYNEQFF. The CDR3 nucleotides read TGTGCCTGGAGTCACAAGCGGCCCTACAATGAGCAGTTCTTC. Filled out from reference TRBV30 and TRBJ2-1, the complete variable domain reads SQTIHQWPATLVQPVGSPLSLECTVEGTSNPNLYWYRQAAGRGLQLLFYSVGIGQISSEVPQNLSASRPQDRQFILSSKKLLLSDSGFYLCAWSHKRPYNEQFFGPGTRLTVL.

By share, this clonotype counts as medium-sized. The chain recombines TRBV5-5 with TRBJ1-2, with 7 positions matching TRBD1. This CDR3 contains 17 residues. Losses at the gene ends were 4 bases for V and 1 base for J; bases not matched to a gene: 13. CDR1 and CDR2 from the germline V gene are SGHKS and YYEKEE (reference sequence). The CDR3 reads CASSQEGQTDFNYGYTF. The CDR3 DNA follows: TGTGCCAGCAGCCAGGAGGGACAGACCGACTTTAACTATGGCTACACCTTC.

In its sample, this clonotype ranks as medium-sized. The chain recombines TRBV6-5 with TRBJ1-2; 12 positions agree with TRBD1. The CDR3 has 18 amino acids. V was pared by 6 bases and J by 4 bases, with 15 bases of the junction left unmatched. Germline V gene lookup returns CDR1 MNHEY and CDR2 SVGAGI. In DNA form, the CDR3 reads TGTGCCAGCAGACGCGTCGGGACAGGGGGCTGGAATAGCTATGGCTACACCTTC. This gives the protein CASRRVGTGGWNSYGYTF.

The chain has TRBV4-3 and TRBJ1-6; D call uncertain. Germline CDR1 and CDR2: LGHNA and YSLEER. The V end lost 0 bases, the J end lost 9 bases, and 6 bases lay between the germline ends. CDR3 length: 13 amino acids. The CDR3 DNA follows: TGCGCCAGCAGCCAAGATCAAGGTTCACCCCTCCACTTT. Amino acids: CASSQDQGSPLHF.

This clonotype is labeled as medium-sized (0.01 to 0.1%). This chain uses TRBV18 with TRBJ2-3, with D perhaps TRBD1 (5 bases). Germline lookup yields CDR1 KGHSH and CDR2 LQKENI. Trimming stripped 2 bases from V and 3 bases from J, with 12 bases between. This CDR3 contains 15 residues. The CDR3 loop is CASSPMTDPTDTQYF. For the CDR3, the DNA is TGTGCCAGCTCACCAATGACAGACCCAACAGATACGCAGTATTTT.

The chain employs TRBV12-3 or TRBV12-4 and TRBJ2-7; no clear D. This CDR3 has 14 amino acids. Trimming took off 6 bases at V and 3 bases at J, with 15 bases between the two ends. CDR3 DNA: TGTGCCAGCAGACGTCCCAGATTACGCTACGAGCAGTACTTC. Protein product: CASRRPRLRYEQYF.